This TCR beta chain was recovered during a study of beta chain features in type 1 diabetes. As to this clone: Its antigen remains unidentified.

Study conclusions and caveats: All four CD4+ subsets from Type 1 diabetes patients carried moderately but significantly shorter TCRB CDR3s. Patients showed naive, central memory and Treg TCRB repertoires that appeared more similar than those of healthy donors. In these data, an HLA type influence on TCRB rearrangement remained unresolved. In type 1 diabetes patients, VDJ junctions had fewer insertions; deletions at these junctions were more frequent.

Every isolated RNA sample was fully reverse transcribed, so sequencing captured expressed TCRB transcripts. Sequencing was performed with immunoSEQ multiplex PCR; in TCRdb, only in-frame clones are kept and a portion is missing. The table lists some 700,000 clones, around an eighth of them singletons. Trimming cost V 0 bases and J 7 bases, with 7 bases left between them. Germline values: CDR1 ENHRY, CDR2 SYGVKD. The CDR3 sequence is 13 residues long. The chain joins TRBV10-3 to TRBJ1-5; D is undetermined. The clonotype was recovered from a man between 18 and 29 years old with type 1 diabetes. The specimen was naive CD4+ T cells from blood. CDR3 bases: TGTGCCATCAGTGAGTCGCCGGTGCAGCCCCAGCATTTT. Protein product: CAISESPVQPQHF.